The 18 T cell receptor beta chains listed next were all sequenced from one sample in a study of breast tumors, draining lymph nodes, adjacent tissues. TCRdb re-called the multiplex PCR reads through MiXCR, storing one row per CDR3 protein. The data hold tens of thousands of distinct CDR3 sequences, with over 40% observed a single time. The sequencing input was breast tumor tissue. Receptors were obtained from a female donor with breast cancer. Some clones in this sample may be carry-over from other donors' samples.

This clonotype was recorded once. The V gene is TRBV10-3, the J gene TRBJ2-5, with a possible D match to TRBD1 (6 bases). V was pared by 5 bases and J by 4 bases, with 11 bases between. This CDR3 is built from 13 residues. Germline CDR1 reads ENHRY; CDR2 reads SYGVKD. CDR3 region: CAISPGHRETQYF. The CDR3 region has the DNA TGTGCCATCAGTCCGGGACACAGAGAGACCCAGTACTTC.

This chain links TRBV5-6 with TRBJ1-1; the D gene is possibly TRBD1 (5 bases). Germline V gives CDR1 SGHDT, CDR2 YYEEEE. The V end was cut by 0 bases, the J end by 5 bases, with 11 bases between. This CDR3 is built from 14 residues. CDR3 nucleotides: TGTGCCAGCAGCTTGGGGGCAGGGTATACTGAAGCTTTCTTT. Translated: CASSLGAGYTEAFF.

This clonotype was seen repeatedly, ten times or more. The chain combines TRBV4-3 with TRBJ1-2; unclear D gene. The CDR3 consists of 15 residues. V was shortened by 0 bases and J by 2 bases, with 10 bases between the two germline ends. Germline loops: CDR1 LGHNA, CDR2 YSLEER. CDR3 region: CASSQDLSANYGYTF. The DNA of the CDR3 is TGCGCCAGCAGCCAAGATCTATCCGCAAACTATGGCTACACCTTC.

This clonotype was observed many times. The chain is built from TRBV19 and TRBJ1-2; 7 nucleotides agree with TRBD1. CDR1 is LNHDA, CDR2 SQIVND, per germline (reference sequence). The CDR3 has 13 residues. Losses at the gene ends were 6 bases for V and 4 bases for J; bases not matched to a gene: 5. The CDR3 DNA is TGTGCCAGTAGGAGACAGGGAACCTATGGCTACACCTTC. It codes for CASRRQGTYGYTF.

This clonotype showed up many times. V gene TRBV6-4 combines with J gene TRBJ1-2; 7 positions agree with TRBD1. Trimming cost V 7 bases and J 5 bases; bases outside gene matches: 10. Germline V gives CDR1 MRHNA, CDR2 SNTAGT. CDR3 length: 14 amino acids. CDR3 sequence reads: CASTEKTGKYGYTF. DNA of the CDR3: TGTGCCAGCACCGAAAAGACAGGGAAATATGGCTACACCTTC.

This clonotype came up a few times. A much larger clone is a single base away; this may be a read error. DNA for the CDR3: TGCAGTGCCACATCCAACTCAATCCTATGCAATGAGCAGTTCTTC. Translated, it gives CSATSNSILCNEQFF. This chain links TRBV20-1 with TRBJ2-1; no firm D call. V lost 6 bases to trimming and J lost 6 bases, with 21 bases between them. CDR1 DFQATT and CDR2 SNEGSKA come from the germline V gene (reference sequence). The CDR3 contains 15 residues.

This clonotype was counted between two and nine times. V and J are TRBV19 and TRBJ1-1; 7 bases are a match to TRBD1. V was pared by 5 bases and J by 8 bases, with 20 bases of the junction left unmatched. The CDR3 has 17 amino acids. Germline loops: CDR1 LNHDA, CDR2 SQIVND (reference sequence). CDR3 in amino acids: CASSPNLGQGGRVEAFF. In DNA form, the CDR3 reads TGTGCCAGTAGTCCGAACCTGGGACAAGGGGGCCGCGTCGAAGCTTTCTTT.

The sample holds many counts of this clonotype. The J gene is TRBJ2-7, the V gene TRBV6-1; D is unclear. Germline V gene data show CDR1 as MNHNS and CDR2 as SASEGT. V was cut by 4 bases and J by 4 bases, with 5 bases left in between. CDR3 length: 11 amino acids. This chain's CDR3 is CASSAGYEQYF. The DNA of the CDR3 is TGTGCCAGCAGTGCCGGGTACGAGCAGTACTTC.

CDR3 loop: CASTPGQIYEQYF. CDR3 sequence (DNA): TGTGCCAGCACCCCGGGACAGATCTACGAGCAGTACTTC. The rearrangement links TRBV28 to TRBJ2-7; 7 nucleotides align to TRBD1. With V trimmed by 7 bases and J by 3 bases, 6 bases remained unmatched. This CDR3 comprises 13 residues. From germline, CDR1 is MDHEN and CDR2 SYDVKM.

In its sample, this clonotype was seen a few times. The junction and the germline gene differ at one end; a read error may be behind it. The chain couples TRBV20-1 to TRBJ2-1; 7 nucleotides agree with TRBD1. The CDR3 length is 14 residues. Germline lookup yields CDR1 DFQATT and CDR2 SNEGSKA (reference sequence). CDR3 nucleotides: TGCAGTGCTAGAGTACCGGACAGGAACAATAAGCAGTTCTTC. This gives the protein CSARVPDRNNKQFF.

Ten or more counts support this clonotype. The V call is TRBV20-1, the J call TRBJ2-3, with a tentative D call TRBD2 (6 bases). The CDR3 is 14 residues long. Trimming took 6 bases from V and 1 from J, leaving 14 bases between them. Germline V lookup: CDR1 DFQATT, CDR2 SNEGSKA (reference sequence). The CDR3 bases are TGCAGTGCACTTGGAGGGAGTGGCACAGATACGCAGTATTTT. It specifies CSALGGSGTDTQYF.

This clonotype was picked up a small number of times. This rearrangement joins TRBV6-2 or TRBV6-3 to TRBJ2-3, with no clear D. The V and J ends lost 6 bases and 2 bases respectively, with 12 bases between them. Germline V CDR1 and CDR2: MNHEY, SVGEGT. The CDR3 is 14 amino acids. Here the CDR3 DNA reads TGTGCCAGCAGCCCCTTTGTCCTCACAGATACGCAGTATTTT. Its translation is CASSPFVLTDTQYF.

This clonotype occurred a few times. The chain has TRBV6-2 or TRBV6-3 and TRBJ2-3; the D gene is possibly TRBD2 (5 bases). V gave up 5 bases and J gave up 2 bases, with 14 bases separating them. The CDR3 has 15 amino acids. Germline CDR1 and CDR2: MNHEY and SVGEGT. CDR3 DNA sequence: TGTGCCAGCAGTGACCTCGGGATAGCCACAGATACGCAGTATTTT. Encoded protein: CASSDLGIATDTQYF.

A word on this clonotype: No conserved phenylalanine or tryptophan is present at the end of the CDR3, so a read error is the likely explanation. The genes are TRBV5-1 and TRBJ2-1; TRBD2 aligns across 9 bases. The germline CDR1 and CDR2 sequences are SGHRS and YFSETQ. CDR3 length: 16 residues. After removal of 5 bases from V and 5 bases from J, the junction contained 11 bases not matched to a gene. The CDR3 DNA follows: TGCGCCAGCAGTCGCGCACTAGCGGGTATCAACAATGAGCAGTTCTCC. This gives the protein CASSRALAGINNEQFS.

Ten or more counts support this clonotype. V gene TRBV12-3 or TRBV12-4 combines with J gene TRBJ2-1; the D is unclear. Trimming left V 8 bases short and J 6 bases short, with 8 bases between. There are 11 residues in the CDR3. The CDR3 loop is CASGFVNEQFF. The CDR3 DNA reads as TGTGCCAGCGGGTTCGTCAATGAGCAGTTCTTC.

Only a few counts were recorded for this clonotype. The chain is built from TRBV5-6 and TRBJ1-1; 8 bases line up with TRBD1. The J segment lost 0 bases and the V segment lost 4 bases, leaving 8 bases of the junction unmatched. The CDR3 covers 16 residues. Germline V CDR1 and CDR2: SGHDT, YYEEEE. The CDR3 DNA sequence: TGTGCCAGCAGCGGGACAGGAATCCCCTTGAACACTGAAGCTTTCTTT. It encodes CASSGTGIPLNTEAFF.

This clonotype occurred many times. This chain connects TRBV11-2 to TRBJ2-5; 10 nucleotides agree with TRBD2. Germline CDR1 SGHAT, CDR2 FQNNGV. The ends lost 6 bases at V and 5 bases at J; junction bases unmatched: 9. The CDR3 consists of 15 residues. CDR3 DNA sequence: TGTGCCAGCAGGCGAGCGGGAGGGCCGGGTGAGACCCAGTACTTC. It translates to CASRRAGGPGETQYF.

This clonotype was seen many times. The chain is built from TRBV30 and TRBJ2-7, with a weak D call TRBD2 (5 bases). This CDR3 contains 11 residues. The germline gives CDR1 GTSNPN, CDR2 SVGIG (reference sequence). V dropped 3 bases and J dropped 5 bases, with 8 bases sitting between them. CDR3 amino acids: CAWSTGNEQYF. The CDR3 coding sequence is TGTGCCTGGAGCACGGGGAACGAGCAGTACTTC.